This record looks at one T cell receptor (beta chain) sequence and its context. The target antigen is unknown. Germline CDR1 MNHEY, CDR2 SVGAGI. This CDR3 contains 15 residues. The J segment lost 7 bases and the V segment lost 10 bases, leaving 17 bases of the junction unmatched. The data are from a study of T cell responses to AZD1222 COVID-19 vaccine. Study details: Timing groups of about 4 and about 12 weeks for second doses were pooled.

Clones were sequenced by immunoSEQ multiplex PCR, and TCRdb holds only the in-frame ones, with some missing. In the table there are 90,000 to 110,000 clones, around 90% of which are singletons. General study results and limits: Seropositive status at baseline applied to only six AZD1222 recipients. There were mostly white British donors and more females than males, and clonal diversity was possibly underestimated.

The sample was peripheral blood, taken on day 0 of AZD1222 vaccination. The clonotype originates from an adult in good health. The chain joins TRBV6-5 to TRBJ2-7; 9 nucleotides align to TRBD1. The CDR3, as DNA: TGTGCCACGCCCCGGGGACAGGGCCCCTCGTGGGAGCAGTACTTC. The encoded protein is CATPRGQGPSWEQYF.